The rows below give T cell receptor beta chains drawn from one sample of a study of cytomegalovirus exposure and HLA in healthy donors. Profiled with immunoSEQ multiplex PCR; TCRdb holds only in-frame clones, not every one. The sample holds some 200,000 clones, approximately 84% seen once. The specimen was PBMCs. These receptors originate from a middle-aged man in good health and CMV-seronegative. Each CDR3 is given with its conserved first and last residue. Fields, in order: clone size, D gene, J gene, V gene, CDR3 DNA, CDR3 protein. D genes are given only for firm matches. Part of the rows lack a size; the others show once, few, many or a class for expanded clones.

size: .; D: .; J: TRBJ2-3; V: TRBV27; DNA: TGTGCCAGCAGCCCCTCCGGGATCCCAGATACGCAGTATTTT; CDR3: CASSPSGIPDTQYF
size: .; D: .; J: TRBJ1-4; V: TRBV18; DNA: TGTGCCAGCAGCGAATCGTCGCTGTTAACTAATGAAAAACTGTTTTTT; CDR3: CASSESSLLTNEKLFF
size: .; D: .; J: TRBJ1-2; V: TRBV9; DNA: TGTGCCAGCAGCCCAGGGGTTAACTATGGCTACACCTTC; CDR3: CASSPGVNYGYTF
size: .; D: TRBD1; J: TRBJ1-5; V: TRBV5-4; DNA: TGTGCCAGCAGCTTGTTCGGACAGGGTAATCAGCCCCAGCATTTT; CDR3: CASSLFGQGNQPQHF
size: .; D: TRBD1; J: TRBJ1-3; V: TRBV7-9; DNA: TGTGCCAGCAGCTCCCGACAGGGGACGGCTGGAAACACCATATATTTT; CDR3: CASSSRQGTAGNTIYF
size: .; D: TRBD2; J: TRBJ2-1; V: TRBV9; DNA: TGTGCCAGCAGCGTAGCAGAGCGGGGGGTTAGTAATGAGCAGTTCTTC; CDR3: CASSVAERGVSNEQFF
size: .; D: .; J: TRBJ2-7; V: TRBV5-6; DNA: TGTGCCAGCAGCTTACTTACAGGAGCCTACGAGCAGTACTTC; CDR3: CASSLLTGAYEQYF
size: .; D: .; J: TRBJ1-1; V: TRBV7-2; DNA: TGTGCCAGCATTACAGATATAGACACTGAAGCTTTCTTT; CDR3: CASITDIDTEAFF
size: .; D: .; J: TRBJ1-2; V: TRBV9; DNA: TGTGCCAGCAGCGCAGAAGCGCGGGCAGGAGGTGGCGGCTACACCTTC; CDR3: CASSAEARAGGGGYTF
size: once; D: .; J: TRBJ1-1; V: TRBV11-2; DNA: TGTGCCAGCTCACCATCCCCACGCAGACTCACTGAAGCTTTCTTT; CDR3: CASSPSPRRLTEAFF
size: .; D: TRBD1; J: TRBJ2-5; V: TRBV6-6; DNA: TGTGCCAGCAGCCCCCCCGGGACAGGACAAGAGACCCAGTACTTC; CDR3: CASSPPGTGQETQYF
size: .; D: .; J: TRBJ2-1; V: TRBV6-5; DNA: TGTGCCAGCAGTTACGTGGGGGGGCGAACCAATGAGCAGTTCTTC; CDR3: CASSYVGGRTNEQFF
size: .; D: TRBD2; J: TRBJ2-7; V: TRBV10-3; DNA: TGTGCCATCAGTGGCGGGGGGGACTCACTCCCTACCTACGAGCAGTACTTC; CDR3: CAISGGGDSLPTYEQYF
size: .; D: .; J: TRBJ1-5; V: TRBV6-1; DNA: TGTGCCAGCAGTGGACAGTATAGCAATCAGCCCCAGCATTTT; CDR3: CASSGQYSNQPQHF
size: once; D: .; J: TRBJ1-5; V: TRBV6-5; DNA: TGTGCCAGCGGGGCAGGGGACAATCAGCCCCAGCATTTT; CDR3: CASGAGDNQPQHF
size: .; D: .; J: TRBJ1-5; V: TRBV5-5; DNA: TGTGCCAGCAGCTTGTCCAGGAGCAATCAGCCCCAGCATTTT; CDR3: CASSLSRSNQPQHF
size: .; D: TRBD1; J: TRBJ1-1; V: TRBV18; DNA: TGTGCCAGCTCACGCGGACAGGGGGCCGGTGAAGCTTTCTTT; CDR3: CASSRGQGAGEAFF
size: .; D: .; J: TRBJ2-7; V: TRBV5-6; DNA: TGTGCCAGCAGCTTTGGCAGGTCCTACGAGCAGTACTTC; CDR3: CASSFGRSYEQYF
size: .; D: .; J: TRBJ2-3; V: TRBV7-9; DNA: TGTGCCAGCAGATCCACCGGAGATACGCAGTATTTT; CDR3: CASRSTGDTQYF
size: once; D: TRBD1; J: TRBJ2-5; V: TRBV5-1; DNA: TGCGCCAGCAGCTTCGGGACAGCCGACCGGACCCAGTACTTC; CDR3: CASSFGTADRTQYF
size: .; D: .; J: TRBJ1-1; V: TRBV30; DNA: TGTGCCTGGAGTGGGGGACAGAACACTGAAGCTTTCTTT; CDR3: CAWSGGQNTEAFF
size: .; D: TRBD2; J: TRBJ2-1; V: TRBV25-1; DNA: TGTGCCAGCAGTGAATCCCCACTAGCGGGGCTATACAATGAGCAGTTCTTC; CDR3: CASSESPLAGLYNEQFF
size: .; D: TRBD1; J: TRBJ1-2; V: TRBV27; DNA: TGTGCCAGCAGTTTAGGCAGGGGGGACTATGGCTACACCTTC; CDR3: CASSLGRGDYGYTF
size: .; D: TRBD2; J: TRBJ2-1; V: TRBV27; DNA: TGTGCCAGCAGCCCACTCGGGCGGGGGGGAAATGAGCAGTTCTTC; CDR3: CASSPLGRGGNEQFF
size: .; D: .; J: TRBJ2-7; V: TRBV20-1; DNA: TGCAGTGCCACCCGGGACACCGAGCAGTACTTC; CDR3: CSATRDTEQYF
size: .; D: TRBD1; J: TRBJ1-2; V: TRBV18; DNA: TGTGCCAGCTCACCCCCGGACAGGGGGCGTAATGGCTACACCTTC; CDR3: CASSPPDRGRNGYTF